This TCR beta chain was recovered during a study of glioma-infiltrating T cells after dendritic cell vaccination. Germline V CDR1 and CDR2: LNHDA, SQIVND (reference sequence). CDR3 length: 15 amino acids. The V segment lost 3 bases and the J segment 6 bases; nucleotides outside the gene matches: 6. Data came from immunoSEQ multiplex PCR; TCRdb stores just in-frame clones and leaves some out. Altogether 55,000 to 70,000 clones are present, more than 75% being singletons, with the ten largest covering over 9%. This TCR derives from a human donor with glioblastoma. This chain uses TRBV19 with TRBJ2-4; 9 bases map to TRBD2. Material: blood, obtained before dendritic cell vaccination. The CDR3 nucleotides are TGTGCCAGTAGTATGAGTAGCGGGGGTTCAAACATTCAGTACTTC. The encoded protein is CASSMSSGGSNIQYF.